The 5 T cell receptor beta chains listed next were all sequenced from one sample in a study of T cell changes during pregnancy in multiple sclerosis. Repertoires were generated with immunoSEQ multiplex PCR, while TCRdb's copy carries only in-frame clones and drops some. The repertoire has about 35,000 clones, 90% to 95% of them found once; the top ten carry 0.35% to 0.5%. Sample: CD4+ T cells from peripheral blood mononuclear cells, taken in the second trimester of pregnancy. The receptors originated from a female donor with multiple sclerosis, enrolled in a pregnancy study.

J is TRBJ2-7 and V is TRBV7-3; a possible D gene is TRBD2 (6 bases). Trimming took 5 bases from V and 3 from J, leaving 11 bases between them. CDR3 length: 13 amino acids. CDR1 and CDR2 from the germline V gene are SGHTA and FQGTGA. CDR3 in amino acids: CASSPSSDYEQYF. The DNA for the CDR3 is TGTGCCAGCAGCCCATCTAGCGACTACGAGCAGTACTTC.

The chain links TRBV7-2 to TRBJ2-1, with D unresolved. The CDR3 has 14 amino acids. Germline CDR1 and CDR2: SGHTA and FQGNSA. V was clipped by 9 bases and J by 4 bases, with 16 bases between them. In DNA form, the CDR3 reads TGTGCCAGTCTCAAGCACCGCTGGTACAATGAGCAGTTCTTC. Its protein product is CASLKHRWYNEQFF.

This chain uses TRBV30 with TRBJ2-5; D may be TRBD2 (5 bases). Germline V CDR1 and CDR2: GTSNPN, SVGIG (reference sequence). Trimming shortened V by 4 bases and J by 1 base, and 7 bases separated the two germline ends. The CDR3 covers 12 residues. The CDR3: CAWTGSQETQYF. CDR3 in DNA: TGTGCCTGGACGGGATCCCAAGAGACCCAGTACTTC.

The CDR3 is CASTSGTDTQYF. The DNA of the CDR3 is TGTGCCAGCACTAGCGGTACAGATACGCAGTATTTT. This chain connects TRBV9 to TRBJ2-3, with 7 bases lining up with TRBD2. V was clipped by 6 bases and J by 3 bases; unmatched bases: 1. This CDR3 region has 12 residues. CDR1 is SGDLS, CDR2 YYNGEE, per germline.

Only one count was recorded for this clone. V is TRBV7-2 and J is TRBJ1-2; D not resolved. Germline V gene sequence: CDR1 SGHTA, CDR2 FQGNSA. This CDR3 has 12 amino acids. V lost 2 bases, J lost 7 bases, and 8 bases lay in between. The CDR3 is CASSLRSSGYTF. CDR3 in DNA: TGTGCCAGCAGCTTACGGTCTAGTGGCTACACCTTC.